A selection of T cell receptor beta chains follows, all from one sample in a study of tumor-infiltrating lymphocytes in primary liver carcinoma. TCRdb processed the multiplex PCR reads anew with MiXCR; each CDR3 protein has one entry. In the table there are about 120,000 distinct CDR3 sequences, roughly 70% of which are singletons. Source material: tumor-adjacent normal liver tissue. The receptors were gathered from a woman aged 55-70 years with primary liver carcinoma and hepatitis B virus infection. The CDR3 runs from the conserved cysteine through the conserved F or W. The D gene is left open where the match is weak. Clone size is shown for a subset of rows, as once, few, many or a class of expanded clone.

D: TRBD1
size: many
length: 14
V: TRBV12-3/TRBV12-4
J: TRBJ1-1
DNA: TGTGCCAGCTTCCAGGACAGGGCAAACACTGAAGCTTTCTTT
CDR3: CASFQDRANTEAFF

D: .
size: .
length: 12
V: TRBV29-1
J: TRBJ2-5
DNA: TGTAGCGTGGGAGACAGTCTAGAGACCCAGTACTTC
CDR3: CSVGDSLETQYF

D: TRBD1
size: .
length: 15
V: TRBV15
J: TRBJ2-1
DNA: TGTGCCACCAGCACCGGGACAGGTTCCTACAATGAGCAGTTCTTC
CDR3: CATSTGTGSYNEQFF

D: TRBD1
size: .
length: 14
V: TRBV6-1
J: TRBJ2-7
DNA: TGTGCCATCAGTGAAGGGGGACAGGCCGCCGAGCAGTACTTC
CDR3: CAISEGGQAAEQYF

D: TRBD2
size: .
length: 15
V: TRBV4-2
J: TRBJ2-7
DNA: TGTGCCATCAACCAAGAGGCGGGAGGGCAGTACGAGCAGTACTTC
CDR3: CAINQEAGGQYEQYF

D: TRBD1
size: many
length: 16
V: TRBV6-5
J: TRBJ2-1
DNA: TGTGCCAGCAGTTACCCAGGACAGGGGGCGCGGAATGAGCAGTTCTTC
CDR3: CASSYPGQGARNEQFF

D: .
size: .
length: 13
V: TRBV11-2
J: TRBJ2-2
DNA: TGTGCCAGCAACTTAGATAGGACTGGGGAGCCGTTCTTT
CDR3: CASNLDRTGEPFF

D: .
size: .
length: 21
V: TRBV11-1
J: TRBJ2-1
DNA: TGTGCCAGCAGTCCTCTAGGAGGGGGCATATCACCGGGAGCGAGCTACAATGAGCAGTTCTTC
CDR3: CASSPLGGGISPGASYNEQFF

D: TRBD1
size: once
length: 14
V: TRBV6-8
J: TRBJ2-7
DNA: TGTGGCAGCAGCTGGAACAGGGGGCAAGGTGAGCAGTACTTC
CDR3: CGSSWNRGQGEQYF

D: .
size: .
length: 15
V: TRBV6-1
J: TRBJ1-5
DNA: TGTGTCAGCAGCGTCTTTGGACAGCCTAATCAGCCCCAGCATTTT
CDR3: CVSSVFGQPNQPQHF

D: TRBD2
size: .
length: 17
V: TRBV5-1
J: TRBJ2-3
DNA: TGCACCAGCAGCTTGGGCACCTTAGCGGGATTCTCAGATACGCAGTATTTT
CDR3: CTSSLGTLAGFSDTQYF

D: .
size: .
length: 14
V: TRBV11-1
J: TRBJ2-7
DNA: TGTACCAGCAGCTTTTACGGTAGCTCATACGAGCAGTATTTC
CDR3: CTSSFYGSSYEQYF

D: .
size: many
length: 14
V: TRBV6-6
J: TRBJ2-2
DNA: TGTGCCAGCAGTTACTCCATGGGAACCGGGGAGCTGTTTTTT
CDR3: CASSYSMGTGELFF

D: .
size: once
length: 17
V: TRBV28
J: TRBJ2-7
DNA: TGTGCCAGCAGTTCTCCCCGGAGGTCAAAAAGCTCCTACGAGCAGTACTTC
CDR3: CASSSPRRSKSSYEQYF

D: TRBD2
size: .
length: 15
V: TRBV7-8
J: TRBJ2-7
DNA: TGTGCCAGCAGCGCTTCGGGACTAGTCCACAATGAGCAGTACTTC
CDR3: CASSASGLVHNEQYF

D: .
size: .
length: 13
V: TRBV9
J: TRBJ2-1
DNA: TGTGCCAGCAGCGTAGGCCTTTACAATAAGCAGTTCTTC
CDR3: CASSVGLYNKQFF

D: .
size: .
length: 17
V: TRBV4-1
J: TRBJ2-6
DNA: TGCACCAGCAGCCAATACTCCAGGGTCTCTAGGGCCAACGTCCTGACTTTC
CDR3: CTSSQYSRVSRANVLTF

D: .
size: .
length: 17
V: TRBV11-2
J: TRBJ2-7
DNA: TGTGCCAGCAGTTCACAACGGACCAGCGGGCCGACTTACGAGCAGTACTTC
CDR3: CASSSQRTSGPTYEQYF